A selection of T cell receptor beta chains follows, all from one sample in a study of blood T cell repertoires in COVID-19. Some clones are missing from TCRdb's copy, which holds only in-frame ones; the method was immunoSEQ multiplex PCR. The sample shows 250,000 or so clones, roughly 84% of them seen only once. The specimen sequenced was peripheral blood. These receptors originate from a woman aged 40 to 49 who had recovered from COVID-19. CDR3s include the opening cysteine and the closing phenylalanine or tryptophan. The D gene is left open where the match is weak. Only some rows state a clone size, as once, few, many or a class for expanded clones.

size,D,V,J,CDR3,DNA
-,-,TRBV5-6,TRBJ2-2,CASSLSITGTGELFF,TGTGCCAGCAGCTTGTCGATCACAGGGACCGGGGAGCTGTTTTTT
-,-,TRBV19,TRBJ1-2,CASSMAGAYGYTF,TGTGCCAGTAGTATGGCAGGGGCGTATGGCTACACCTTC
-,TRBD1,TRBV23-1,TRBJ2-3,CASSHAQGSDTQYF,TGCGCCAGCAGTCATGCACAGGGGTCAGATACGCAGTATTTT
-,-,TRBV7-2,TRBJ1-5,CASAAVALLQPQHF,TGTGCCTCCGCGGCTGTTGCCTTACTTCAGCCCCAGCATTTT
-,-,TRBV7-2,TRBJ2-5,CASSLGPSFETQYF,TGTGCCAGCAGCTTAGGGCCCTCCTTTGAGACCCAGTACTTC
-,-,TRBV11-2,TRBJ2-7,CASSLGQLYEQYF,TGTGCCAGCAGCCTCGGACAGCTCTACGAGCAGTACTTC
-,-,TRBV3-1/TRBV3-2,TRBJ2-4,CASSQERPGVNNIQYF,TGTGCCAGCAGCCAGGAACGTCCAGGGGTTAACAACATTCAGTACTTC
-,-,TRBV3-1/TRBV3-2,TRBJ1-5,CASSQGAFRGSQPQHF,TGTGCCAGCAGCCAAGGAGCCTTCAGGGGAAGTCAGCCCCAGCATTTT
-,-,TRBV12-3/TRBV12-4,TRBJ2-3,CASRQGSTDTQYF,TGTGCCAGCAGACAGGGCAGCACAGATACGCAGTATTTT
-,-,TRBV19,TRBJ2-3,CASSRHQDTQYF,TGTGCCAGTAGTAGGCACCAAGATACGCAGTATTTT
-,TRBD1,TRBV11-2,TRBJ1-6,CASSLLGTGNSPLHF,TGTGCCAGCAGCTTATTAGGGACAGGGAATTCACCCCTCCACTTT
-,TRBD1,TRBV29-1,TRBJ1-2,CSVQGATYGYTF,TGCAGCGTACAGGGGGCGACCTATGGCTACACCTTC
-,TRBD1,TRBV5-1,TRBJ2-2,CASSSTGGNTGELFF,TGCGCCAGCAGCAGTACAGGGGGCAACACCGGGGAGCTGTTTTTT
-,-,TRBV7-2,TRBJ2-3,CASSTDWTDTQYF,TGTGCCAGCAGCACGGACTGGACTGATACGCAGTATTTT
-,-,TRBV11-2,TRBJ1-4,CASSLVGGGSEKLFF,TGTGCCAGCAGCTTAGTTGGGGGAGGATCGGAAAAACTGTTTTTT
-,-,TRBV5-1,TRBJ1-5,CASSPGQSNQPQHF,TGCGCCAGCAGCCCCGGACAGAGTAATCAGCCCCAGCATTTT
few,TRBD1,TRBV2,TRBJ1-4,CASMGTGSLKLFF,TGTGCCAGCATGGGGACAGGTTCTTTGAAACTGTTTTTT
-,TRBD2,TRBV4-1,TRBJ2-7,CASSQVGGTSREQYF,TGCGCCAGCAGCCAAGTGGGGGGGACCTCGCGCGAGCAGTACTTC
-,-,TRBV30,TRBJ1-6,CAWSLRDSRSPLHF,TGTGCCTGGAGTCTGCGGGACTCGAGGTCACCCCTCCACTTT
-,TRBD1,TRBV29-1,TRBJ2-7,CSVEGRQGAYEQYF,TGCAGCGTTGAAGGAAGACAGGGGGCCTACGAGCAGTACTTC
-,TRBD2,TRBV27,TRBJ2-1,CASSSLAGDYNEQFF,TGTGCCAGCAGTTCACTAGCGGGGGATTACAATGAGCAGTTCTTC
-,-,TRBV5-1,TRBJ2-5,CASSLAGGVETQYF,TGCGCCAGCAGCTTGGCTGGGGGCGTCGAGACCCAGTACTTC
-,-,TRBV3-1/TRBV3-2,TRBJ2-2,CASSQALGVGRGNTGELFF,TGTGCCAGCAGCCAGGCTTTGGGAGTCGGGCGGGGGAACACCGGGGAGCTGTTTTTT
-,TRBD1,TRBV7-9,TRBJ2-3,CASSAPGQAFTDTQYF,TGTGCCAGCAGCGCCCCGGGACAGGCCTTCACAGATACGCAGTATTTT
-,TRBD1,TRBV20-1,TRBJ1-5,CSASGQVYSNQPQHF,TGCAGTGCTAGTGGACAGGTTTATAGCAATCAGCCCCAGCATTTT
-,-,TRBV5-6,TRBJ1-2,CASSSWTEANYGYTF,TGTGCCAGCAGCTCATGGACAGAGGCGAACTATGGCTACACCTTC
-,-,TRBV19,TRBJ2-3,CASSIELSTYDTQYF,TGTGCCAGTAGTATCGAACTGAGCACGTACGATACGCAGTATTTT
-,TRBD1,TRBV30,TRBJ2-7,CASETGTGVLEQYF,TGTGCCTCGGAAACCGGGACAGGGGTCCTCGAGCAGTACTTC
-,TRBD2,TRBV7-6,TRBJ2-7,CASSLEVRGGSYEQYF,TGTGCCAGCAGCTTAGAGGTGCGGGGGGGATCCTACGAGCAGTACTTC
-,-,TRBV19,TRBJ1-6,CASSIDRSSPLHF,TGTGCCAGTAGTATAGATCGGTCTTCACCCCTCCACTTT
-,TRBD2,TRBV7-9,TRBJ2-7,CASSMAGGPHYEQYF,TGTGCCAGCAGCATGGCGGGGGGGCCCCACTACGAGCAGTACTTC